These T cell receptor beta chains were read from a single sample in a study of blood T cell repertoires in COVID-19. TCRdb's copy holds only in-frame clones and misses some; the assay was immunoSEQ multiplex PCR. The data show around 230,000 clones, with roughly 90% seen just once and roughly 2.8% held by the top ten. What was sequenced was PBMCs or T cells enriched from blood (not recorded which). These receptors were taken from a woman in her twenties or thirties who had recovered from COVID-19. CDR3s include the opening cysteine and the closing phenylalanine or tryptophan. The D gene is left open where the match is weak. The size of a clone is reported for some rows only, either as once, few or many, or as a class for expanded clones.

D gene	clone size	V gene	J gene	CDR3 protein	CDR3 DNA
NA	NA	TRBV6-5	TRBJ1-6	CASRDTIYNSPLHF	TGTGCCAGCAGGGACACGATCTATAATTCACCCCTCCACTTT
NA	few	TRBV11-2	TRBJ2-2	CASSRRGNTGELFF	TGTGCCAGCAGCAGGAGGGGGAACACCGGGGAGCTGTTTTTT
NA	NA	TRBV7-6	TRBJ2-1	CASSLVFGGRKGYNEQFF	TGTGCCAGCAGCTTAGTTTTCGGGGGGCGAAAGGGTTACAATGAGCAGTTCTTC
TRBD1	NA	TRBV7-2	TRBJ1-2	CASSPLGQGDGYTF	TGTGCCAGCAGCCCTCTGGGACAGGGGGATGGCTACACCTTC
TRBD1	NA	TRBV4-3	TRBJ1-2	CASSQETGDYGYTF	TGCGCCAGCAGCCAAGAAACAGGGGACTATGGCTACACCTTC
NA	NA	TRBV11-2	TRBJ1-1	CASSPSPLRGTEAFF	TGTGCCAGCAGCCCCTCCCCCCTCAGGGGCACTGAAGCTTTCTTT
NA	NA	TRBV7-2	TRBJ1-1	CASSLRLGSEAFF	TGTGCCAGCAGCTTAAGGTTGGGCAGCGAAGCTTTCTTT
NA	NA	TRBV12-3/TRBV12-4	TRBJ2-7	CASSWTVFEQYF	TGTGCCAGCAGCTGGACTGTATTCGAGCAGTACTTC
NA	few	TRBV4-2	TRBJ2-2	CASSQDRGGHTGELFF	TGTGCCAGCAGCCAAGATAGGGGGGGCCACACCGGGGAGCTGTTTTTT
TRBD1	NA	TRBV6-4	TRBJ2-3	CASSSEGAGGTDTQYF	TGTGCCAGCAGTTCTGAGGGGGCCGGGGGCACAGATACGCAGTATTTT
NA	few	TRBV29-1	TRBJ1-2	CSVEGQGLHGYTF	TGCAGCGTTGAGGGCCAGGGGTTGCATGGCTACACCTTC
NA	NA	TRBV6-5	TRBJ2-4	CASSSPSGSQYF	TGTGCCAGCAGTTCTCCCTCTGGGAGTCAGTACTTC
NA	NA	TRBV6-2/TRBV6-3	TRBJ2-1	CASSYSRGSYNEQFF	TGTGCCAGCAGTTACTCTAGAGGGTCCTACAATGAGCAGTTCTTC
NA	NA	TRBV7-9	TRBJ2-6	CASSQSSRPSSGANVLTF	TGTGCCAGCAGCCAGAGTTCCAGGCCGAGCTCTGGGGCCAACGTCCTGACTTTC
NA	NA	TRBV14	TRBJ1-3	CASSLSNSGNTIYF	TGTGCCAGCAGTCTGAGTAACTCTGGAAACACCATATATTTT
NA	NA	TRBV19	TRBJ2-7	CASSIGGTYSYEQYF	TGTGCCAGTAGTATTGGGGGCACATACTCCTACGAGCAGTACTTC
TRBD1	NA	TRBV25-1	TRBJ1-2	CASSGGQGNNYGYTF	TGTGCCAGCAGTGGTGGACAGGGGAACAACTATGGCTACACCTTC
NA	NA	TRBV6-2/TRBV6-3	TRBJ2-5	CASSYHTQETQYF	TGTGCCAGCAGTTACCACACGCAAGAGACCCAGTACTTC
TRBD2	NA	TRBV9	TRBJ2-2	CASSAGTSGAYTGELFF	TGTGCCAGCAGCGCCGGGACTAGCGGGGCCTACACCGGGGAGCTGTTTTTT
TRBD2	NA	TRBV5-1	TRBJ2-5	CASSLGLAGGQETQYF	TGCGCCAGCAGCTTGGGACTAGCGGGGGGCCAAGAGACCCAGTACTTC
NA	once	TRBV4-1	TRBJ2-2	CASSQVADRNTGELFF	TGCGCCAGCAGCCAAGTCGCCGACAGGAACACCGGGGAGCTGTTTTTT
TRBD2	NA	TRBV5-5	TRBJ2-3	CASSLDWSGTSGVTDTQYF	TGTGCCAGCAGCTTGGATTGGAGCGGGACTAGCGGGGTCACAGATACGCAGTATTTT
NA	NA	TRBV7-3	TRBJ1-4	CASSLALNEKLFF	TGTGCCAGCAGCTTAGCCCTAAATGAAAAACTGTTTTTT
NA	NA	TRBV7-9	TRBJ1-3	CASSLLEQAGNTIYF	TGTGCCAGCAGCTTACTTGAGCAGGCTGGAAACACCATATATTTT
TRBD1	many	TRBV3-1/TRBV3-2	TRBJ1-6	CASSDPDRGNSPLHF	TGTGCCAGCAGTGACCCGGACAGGGGGAATTCACCCCTCCACTTT
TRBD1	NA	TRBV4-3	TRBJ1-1	CASSSPPHRGMNTEAFF	TGCGCCAGCAGCTCCCCACCCCACAGGGGTATGAACACTGAAGCTTTCTTT
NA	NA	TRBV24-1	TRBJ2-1	CATSAASGFNNEQFF	TGTGCCACCAGTGCTGCGTCAGGGTTCAACAATGAGCAGTTCTTC
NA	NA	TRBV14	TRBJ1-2	CASSQGQNYGYTF	TGTGCCAGCAGCCAAGGACAGAACTATGGCTACACCTTC
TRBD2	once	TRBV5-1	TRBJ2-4	CASSLDSSGANIQYF	TGCGCCAGCAGCTTGGATTCAAGCGGGGCAAACATTCAGTACTTC
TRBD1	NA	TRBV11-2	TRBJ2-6	CASSLDGTAFSGANVLTF	TGTGCCAGCAGCTTGGACGGGACAGCCTTCTCTGGGGCCAACGTCCTGACTTTC
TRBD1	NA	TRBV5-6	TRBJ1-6	CASSWGTGGSSPLHF	TGTGCCAGCAGCTGGGGGACAGGGGGGTCGTCACCCCTCCACTTT
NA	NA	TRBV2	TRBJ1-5	CASSETGTDQPQHF	TGTGCCAGCAGTGAAACAGGGACCGATCAGCCCCAGCATTTT
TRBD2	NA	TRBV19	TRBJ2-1	CASSITSGGRDEQFF	TGTGCCAGTAGCATAACTAGCGGGGGGAGGGATGAGCAGTTCTTC
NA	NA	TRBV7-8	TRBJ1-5	CASSLARQPQHF	TGTGCCAGCAGCTTAGCGCGCCAGCCCCAGCATTTT
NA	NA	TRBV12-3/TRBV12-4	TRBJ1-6	CASRTQDNSPLHF	TGTGCCAGCAGGACCCAGGATAATTCACCCCTCCACTTT
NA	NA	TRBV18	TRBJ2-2	CASSLARDTGELFF	TGTGCCAGCTCACTAGCCAGGGACACCGGGGAGCTGTTTTTT
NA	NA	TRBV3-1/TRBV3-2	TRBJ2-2	CASSQDARGGGELFF	TGTGCCAGCAGCCAAGACGCAAGGGGGGGCGGGGAGCTGTTTTTT
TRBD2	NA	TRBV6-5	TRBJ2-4	CASSRTSSAKNIQYF	TGTGCCAGCAGTCGGACTAGCTCAGCCAAAAACATTCAGTACTTC
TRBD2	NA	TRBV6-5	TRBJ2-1	CASSTRTSGNEQFF	TGTGCCAGCAGCACCAGGACTAGCGGCAATGAGCAGTTCTTC
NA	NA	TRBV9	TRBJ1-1	CASSPYRELGTEAFF	TGTGCCAGCAGCCCATACAGGGAGTTGGGGACTGAAGCTTTCTTT
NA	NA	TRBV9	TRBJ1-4	CASRSEIANEKLFF	TGTGCCAGCAGGTCCGAGATAGCTAATGAAAAACTGTTTTTT
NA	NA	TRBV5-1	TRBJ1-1	CAIETGEIPKINTEAFF	TGCGCCATTGAAACAGGAGAGATTCCTAAAATAAACACTGAAGCTTTCTTT
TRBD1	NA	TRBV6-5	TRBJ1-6	CASSGRQGNSPLHF	TGTGCCAGCAGCGGCCGACAGGGTAATTCACCCCTCCACTTT
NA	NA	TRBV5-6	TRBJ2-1	CASSLSGLSYNEQFF	TGTGCCAGCAGCTTGAGCGGGCTCTCCTACAATGAGCAGTTCTTC
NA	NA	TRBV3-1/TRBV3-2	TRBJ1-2	CASSQGGGGYGYGYTF	TGTGCCAGCAGCCAAGGCGGGGGGGGCTATGGCTATGGCTACACCTTC
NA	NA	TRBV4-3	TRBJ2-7	CASSQDAGRDYEQYF	TGCGCCAGCAGCCAAGATGCCGGGAGAGACTACGAGCAGTACTTC
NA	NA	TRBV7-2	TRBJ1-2	CASSFTGDYGYTF	TGTGCCAGCAGCTTCACGGGGGACTATGGCTACACCTTC
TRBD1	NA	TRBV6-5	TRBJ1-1	CATNPQGADTEAFF	TGTGCCACGAACCCACAGGGGGCGGACACTGAAGCTTTCTTT
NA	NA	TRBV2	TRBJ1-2	CASSEARAGGYTF	TGTGCCAGCAGTGAAGCGAGGGCAGGTGGCTACACCTTC